The 21 T cell receptor beta chains presented below share a single source sample, sequenced in a study of T-cell reconstitution after alpha-beta-depleted transplantation in children. Unique molecular identifiers featured in how the TCRbeta library was prepared. From the PCR reads, TCRdb called clonotypes with MiXCR, one entry per CDR3 protein. The sample carries around 240,000 distinct CDR3 sequences, 9% to 10% recorded once. The specimen was PBMCs from the stem cell graft donor, collected from the stem cell graft. The receptors were gathered from a human donor who donated a stem cell graft to a child with SCID.

CDR3 DNA sequence: TGTGCCAGTAGGGAGCTAGCGGGGGACCTCTACAATGAGCAGTTCTTC. The encoded protein is CASRELAGDLYNEQFF. The J gene is TRBJ2-1, the V gene TRBV19; 10 positions agree with TRBD2. The CDR3 length is 16 residues. Germline V lookup: CDR1 LNHDA, CDR2 SQIVND (reference sequence). After removal of 6 bases from V and 3 bases from J, the junction contained 8 bases not matched to a gene.

This clonotype occurred many times. This chain connects TRBV20-1 to TRBJ1-2, with D perhaps matching TRBD1 (5 bases). Germline assignment: CDR1 DFQATT and CDR2 SNEGSKA (reference sequence). CDR3 length equals 14 residues. V lost 1 base, J lost 4 bases, and 13 bases lay in between. CDR3 DNA: TGCAGTGCTAGAGCAGTACCAGGGCCCTATGGCTACACCTTC. Protein sequence: CSARAVPGPYGYTF.

This clonotype showed up many times. This chain links TRBV9 with TRBJ2-1; D is ambiguous. This CDR3 comprises 14 residues. The germline V gene encodes CDR1 SGDLS and CDR2 YYNGEE. V was clipped by 0 bases and J by 0 bases, with 4 bases between them. CDR3 bases: TGTGCCAGCAGCGTAGACGGCTCCTACAATGAGCAGTTCTTC. Translating gives CASSVDGSYNEQFF.

This clonotype has ten or more counts. The DNA for the CDR3 is TGCAGTGCTTTAATCGGGACTAGCGGGGGGGAGCAGTTCTTC. Encoded protein: CSALIGTSGGEQFF. The V gene is TRBV20-1, the J gene TRBJ2-1; 15 nucleotides line up with TRBD2. After removal of 5 bases from V and 10 bases from J, the junction contained 6 bases not matched to a gene. There are 14 residues in the CDR3. CDR1 DFQATT and CDR2 SNEGSKA come from the germline V gene (reference sequence).

This clonotype was seen ten or more times. This rearrangement joins TRBV5-1 to TRBJ1-4, with D possibly being TRBD1 (5 bases). With 4 bases removed from V and 6 bases from J, the gap between germline ends came to 13 bases. CDR1 is SGHRS and CDR2 is YFSETQ in the germline V gene. The CDR3 is 14 residues long. The CDR3 spells CASSPGTVDEKLFF. The DNA for the CDR3 is TGCGCCAGCAGCCCCGGGACGGTGGATGAAAAACTGTTTTTT.

This clonotype was observed many times. This chain links TRBV9 with TRBJ2-7, with a tentative D call TRBD2 (6 bases). The length of the CDR3 is 14 residues. The V end lost 4 bases, the J end lost 2 bases, and 13 bases lay between the germline ends. From germline, CDR1 is SGDLS and CDR2 YYNGEE. The CDR3 protein is CASSLGGSPYEQYF. The CDR3 region has the DNA TGTGCCAGCAGCCTGGGGGGATCCCCCTACGAGCAGTACTTC. Filled out from reference TRBV9 and TRBJ2-7, the complete variable domain reads DSGVTQTPKHLITATGQRVTLRCSPRSGDLSVYWYQQSLDQGLQFLIQYYNGEERAKGNILERFSAQQFPDLHSELNLSSLELGDSALYFCASSLGGSPYEQYFGPGTRLTVT.

This clonotype was seen repeatedly, ten times or more. The chain joins TRBV20-1 to TRBJ2-5, with D hard to call. The CDR3 is made up of 11 amino acids. CDR1 is DFQATT, CDR2 SNEGSKA, per germline (reference sequence). V lost 5 bases, J lost 2 bases, and 6 bases lay in between. The CDR3 DNA sequence: TGCAGTGCTCAACTACAAGAGACCCAGTACTTC. Protein sequence: CSAQLQETQYF.

The sample holds many counts of this clonotype. The chain combines TRBV27 with TRBJ1-3, with D maybe TRBD1 (6 bases). CDR1 and CDR2 from the germline V gene are MNHEY and SMNVEV (reference sequence). The V end was cut by 2 bases, the J end by 4 bases, with 15 bases between. The CDR3 covers 16 residues. CDR3 nucleotide sequence: TGTGCCAGCAGTTTAGTCGGCGGGACACACGGAAACACCATATATTTT. Its protein is CASSLVGGTHGNTIYF.

This clonotype was recorded at least ten times. The rearrangement joins TRBV6-1 to TRBJ1-6; maybe TRBD1 (6 bases). From germline, CDR1 is MNHNS and CDR2 SASEGT. Trimming removed 7 bases at V and 8 bases at J, with 18 bases between. This CDR3 contains 15 residues. The CDR3 spells CASTQIGGGDSPLHF. The CDR3 coding sequence is TGTGCCAGCACCCAGATAGGGGGTGGGGATTCACCCCTCCACTTT.

This clonotype was detected ten times or more. V gene TRBV20-1 combines with J gene TRBJ1-1, with TRBD1 as a possible D gene (5 bases). V shed 0 bases and J shed 6 bases, with 14 bases lying between them. The V gene's germline CDR1 is DFQATT and CDR2 SNEGSKA (reference sequence). The CDR3 totals 14 residues. CDR3 bases: TGCAGTGCTAGAGAGGGGGGGAGAAGCGCTGAAGCTTTCTTT. This gives the protein CSAREGGRSAEAFF.

Ten or more counts support this clonotype. This chain links TRBV2 with TRBJ1-1, with D possibly TRBD1 on 5 matching bases. The germline V gene has CDR1 SNHLY and CDR2 FYNNEI. V lost 1 base and J 4 bases, leaving 10 bases between the germline ends. This CDR3 spans 14 amino acids. CDR3 in DNA: TGTGCCAGCAGTGAAGTGGGGGACCTCACTGAAGCTTTCTTT. This encodes CASSEVGDLTEAFF.

This clonotype has ten or more counts. This chain connects TRBV12-3 or TRBV12-4 to TRBJ1-5, with 8 bases aligning to TRBD1. V gave up 2 bases and J gave up 7 bases; unmatched junction bases: 7. This CDR3 has 15 amino acids. CDR3 sequence reads: CASSLFGQGAQPQHF. The CDR3 region has the DNA TGTGCCAGCAGTTTATTCGGACAGGGAGCCCAGCCCCAGCATTTT.

At least ten counts were recorded for this clonotype. V and J are TRBV20-1 and TRBJ2-2; D uncertain. Trimming took 4 bases from V and 1 from J, leaving 4 bases between them. The CDR3 loop spans 12 amino acids. CDR1 is DFQATT, CDR2 SNEGSKA, per germline (reference sequence). The chain's CDR3 is CSAKKNTGELFF. The CDR3 nucleotides are TGCAGTGCTAAAAAGAACACCGGGGAGCTGTTTTTT.

J is TRBJ2-3 and V is TRBV6-1, with 10 nucleotides matching TRBD2. The length of the CDR3 is 16 residues. Germline trimming cut 4 bases from V and 4 bases from J; bases unmatched to any gene: 8. Germline assignment: CDR1 MNHNS and CDR2 SASEGT. The CDR3 DNA follows: TGTGCCAGCAGTGTGATCATAGCGGGGGGCCCAGATACGCAGTATTTT. This encodes CASSVIIAGGPDTQYF.

This clonotype was seen ten or more times. The rearrangement joins TRBV29-1 to TRBJ2-3; either TRBD1 or TRBD2 may supply D (6 bases each). The germline gives CDR1 SQVTM, CDR2 ANQGSEA. V lost 5 bases and J 6 bases, leaving 12 bases between the germline ends. CDR3 length: 12 amino acids. The CDR3: CSVTDGGDTQYF. As DNA, the CDR3 is TGCAGCGTTACGGACGGGGGCGATACGCAGTATTTT.

The rearrangement joins TRBV7-3 to TRBJ1-2, with 9 bases lining up with TRBD1. After removal of 5 bases from V and 6 bases from J, the junction contained 7 bases not matched to a gene. The length of the CDR3 is 14 residues. CDR1 and CDR2 from the germline V gene are SGHTA and FQGTGA. The CDR3 protein is CASSQSRDRDGYTF. Here the CDR3 DNA reads TGTGCCAGCAGCCAAAGCCGGGACAGGGATGGCTACACCTTC.

This clonotype was seen at least ten times. V usage is TRBV12-3 or TRBV12-4 and J usage is TRBJ2-1; TRBD1 is a possible D gene (5 bases). CDR3 length equals 16 residues. Trimming stripped 6 bases from V and 2 bases from J, with 17 bases between. CDR3 in amino acids: CASSPGRQGTYNEQFF. CDR3 DNA sequence: TGTGCCAGCAGCCCTGGGCGGCAGGGTACCTACAATGAGCAGTTCTTC.

This clonotype came up many times. The V gene is TRBV6-5, the J gene TRBJ2-3, with 7 bases aligning to TRBD2. The CDR3 is 17 amino acids. The germline V gene encodes CDR1 MNHEY and CDR2 SVGAGI. V lost 5 bases and J lost 3; bases outside the gene matches: 14. The CDR3 nucleotides read TGTGCCAGCAGTCCTAACCTCGGGACTACTAGGACAGATACGCAGTATTTT. This encodes CASSPNLGTTRTDTQYF.

This clonotype occurred many times. The chain recombines TRBV5-5 with TRBJ2-1; D is unresolved. The V and J ends lost 4 bases and 8 bases respectively, with 13 bases between them. This CDR3 is 13 amino acids long. Germline lookup yields CDR1 SGHKS and CDR2 YYEKEE (reference sequence). CDR3 in amino acids: CASSNPSGYEQFF. Written as DNA, the CDR3 is TGTGCCAGCAGCAATCCCAGTGGGTATGAGCAGTTCTTC.

This clonotype occurred many times. J is TRBJ1-1 and V is TRBV7-2; possible D gene TRBD1, 6 bases. CDR1 SGHTA and CDR2 FQGNSA come from the germline V gene. The CDR3 length is 15 residues. The V gene lost 6 bases and the J gene lost 10 bases, with 24 bases spanning the gap. Here the CDR3 reads CASSSDSHPLFRAFF. The CDR3 nucleotides read TGTGCCAGCAGTTCGGACAGCCACCCGCTTTTTAGAGCTTTCTTT.

This clonotype was counted at least ten times. The chain couples TRBV5-1 to TRBJ2-3, with TRBD2 matching 10 bases. Germline V gene lookup returns CDR1 SGHRS and CDR2 YFSETQ. The junction had 10 bases not matched to a gene; V was cut back by 1 base and J by 2 bases. The CDR3 sequence is 18 residues long. The CDR3 DNA sequence: TGCGCCAGCAGCTTGCTATTAGCGGGGGGCCCTATCACAGATACGCAGTATTTT. The encoded protein is CASSLLLAGGPITDTQYF.